This T cell receptor (beta chain) was recorded in a study of blood T cell repertoires in COVID-19. The V gene's germline CDR1 is LNHDA and CDR2 SQIVND (reference sequence). V lost 3 bases and J lost 5, with 8 bases in between. The CDR3 covers 13 residues. TCRdb's copy holds only in-frame clones and misses some; the assay was immunoSEQ multiplex PCR. This sample yields around 230,000 clones, of which around four fifths are seen a single time; approximately 2.6% belongs to the top ten. The rearrangement joins TRBV19 to TRBJ1-5; D may be TRBD1 (5 bases). The sequence was obtained from a woman aged 65 to 85 with active or convalescent COVID-19. What was sequenced was peripheral blood. The CDR3 region is CASSIDSYQPQHF. The CDR3, as DNA: TGTGCCAGTAGTATCGACAGCTATCAGCCCCAGCATTTT.